This is a list of T cell receptor beta chains from one sample in a study of cytomegalovirus exposure and HLA in healthy donors. The repertoire was sequenced with immunoSEQ multiplex PCR; TCRdb's copy has only in-frame clones and lacks some. The data show more than 110,000 clones, around 82% seen once. Sequenced input: PBMCs. The source is a man over 45 in good health and CMV-seronegative. The CDR3 runs from the conserved cysteine through the conserved F or W. A D gene is named only where the DNA matches it firmly. Not every row has a clone size; where given, it reads once, few, many or a size class.

J gene: TRBJ2-5; clone size: -; D gene: TRBD1; V gene: TRBV27; CDR3 protein: CASSLSRQGAIETQYF; CDR3 DNA: TGTGCCAGCAGTTTATCGAGGCAGGGGGCTATAGAGACCCAGTACTTC
J gene: TRBJ1-6; clone size: -; D gene: -; V gene: TRBV19; CDR3 protein: CASSPTGGGNSPLHF; CDR3 DNA: TGTGCCAGTTCCCCAACGGGGGGCGGTAATTCACCCCTCCACTTT
J gene: TRBJ1-5; clone size: -; D gene: TRBD1; V gene: TRBV12-5; CDR3 protein: CASAGTEDQPQHF; CDR3 DNA: TGTGCTAGTGCCGGGACAGAGGACCAGCCCCAGCATTTT
J gene: TRBJ2-1; clone size: -; D gene: -; V gene: TRBV18; CDR3 protein: CASSPGAPNEQFF; CDR3 DNA: TGTGCCAGCTCACCCGGTGCCCCGAATGAGCAGTTCTTC
J gene: TRBJ1-2; clone size: -; D gene: -; V gene: TRBV6-1; CDR3 protein: CASSEAYRGGHGYTF; CDR3 DNA: TGTGCCAGCAGTGAAGCGTATAGGGGGGGACATGGCTACACCTTC
J gene: TRBJ1-4; clone size: -; D gene: TRBD1; V gene: TRBV6-1; CDR3 protein: CASSESRTGRANEKLFF; CDR3 DNA: TGTGCCAGCAGTGAATCCCGGACAGGGCGGGCTAATGAAAAACTGTTTTTT
J gene: TRBJ2-6; clone size: -; D gene: -; V gene: TRBV6-1; CDR3 protein: CASSEDISGANVLTF; CDR3 DNA: TGTGCCAGCAGTGAAGACATCTCTGGGGCCAACGTCCTGACTTTC
J gene: TRBJ1-1; clone size: -; D gene: -; V gene: TRBV6-5; CDR3 protein: CASSITNRGTEAFF; CDR3 DNA: TGTGCCAGCAGTATCACTAATAGGGGCACTGAAGCTTTCTTT
J gene: TRBJ1-5; clone size: -; D gene: TRBD1; V gene: TRBV27; CDR3 protein: CASKGTGLGPQHF; CDR3 DNA: TGTGCCAGCAAAGGGACAGGGTTAGGCCCCCAGCATTTT
J gene: TRBJ2-3; clone size: -; D gene: TRBD2; V gene: TRBV5-1; CDR3 protein: CASSLGTSGTDTQYF; CDR3 DNA: TGCGCCAGCAGCTTAGGGACTAGCGGGACAGATACGCAGTATTTT
J gene: TRBJ1-5; clone size: few; D gene: TRBD1; V gene: TRBV29-1; CDR3 protein: CSVLTGAGGQPQHF; CDR3 DNA: TGCAGCGTCCTGACAGGGGCGGGTGGTCAGCCCCAGCATTTT
J gene: TRBJ2-7; clone size: -; D gene: -; V gene: TRBV29-1; CDR3 protein: CSVERSYEQYF; CDR3 DNA: TGCAGCGTTGAGAGGTCCTACGAGCAGTACTTC
J gene: TRBJ2-3; clone size: -; D gene: TRBD2; V gene: TRBV27; CDR3 protein: CASRTRAGGRDTQYF; CDR3 DNA: TGTGCCAGCAGAACTCGGGCGGGGGGGCGGGATACGCAGTATTTT
J gene: TRBJ2-5; clone size: -; D gene: TRBD2; V gene: TRBV5-1; CDR3 protein: CASSHGLAGGETQYF; CDR3 DNA: TGCGCCAGCAGCCACGGACTAGCGGGAGGAGAGACCCAGTACTTC
J gene: TRBJ2-7; clone size: -; D gene: TRBD1; V gene: TRBV6-1; CDR3 protein: CASKGRGTQEQYF; CDR3 DNA: TGTGCCAGCAAAGGCAGGGGGACACAAGAGCAGTACTTC
J gene: TRBJ1-2; clone size: -; D gene: TRBD1; V gene: TRBV5-1; CDR3 protein: CASSFRDRLYGYTF; CDR3 DNA: TGCGCCAGCAGCTTCCGGGACAGGCTGTATGGCTACACCTTC
J gene: TRBJ2-7; clone size: -; D gene: TRBD1; V gene: TRBV6-5; CDR3 protein: CASSRDRLYEQYF; CDR3 DNA: TGTGCCAGCAGCCGGGACAGGCTATACGAGCAGTACTTC
J gene: TRBJ1-1; clone size: -; D gene: -; V gene: TRBV27; CDR3 protein: CASSFDMEVEAFF; CDR3 DNA: TGTGCCAGCAGTTTCGACATGGAGGTTGAAGCTTTCTTT
J gene: TRBJ1-1; clone size: -; D gene: -; V gene: TRBV27; CDR3 protein: CASSLTRPIPPTEAFF; CDR3 DNA: TGTGCCAGCAGTTTAACCCGCCCTATTCCTCCCACTGAAGCTTTCTTT
J gene: TRBJ1-2; clone size: few; D gene: TRBD1; V gene: TRBV5-1; CDR3 protein: CASSMGQPAGYTF; CDR3 DNA: TGCGCCAGCAGCATGGGACAGCCGGCTGGCTACACCTTC
J gene: TRBJ2-7; clone size: -; D gene: -; V gene: TRBV6-6; CDR3 protein: CASSYASGGISYEQYF; CDR3 DNA: TGTGCCAGCAGTTACGCGTCAGGGGGGATCTCCTACGAGCAGTACTTC
J gene: TRBJ2-6; clone size: -; D gene: -; V gene: TRBV4-2; CDR3 protein: CASSQEGGRGANVLTF; CDR3 DNA: TGTGCCAGCAGCCAAGAGGGGGGTCGTGGGGCCAACGTCCTGACTTTC
J gene: TRBJ2-7; clone size: -; D gene: TRBD1; V gene: TRBV4-1; CDR3 protein: CASSQDRQGYEQYF; CDR3 DNA: TGCGCCAGCAGCCAAGATCGACAGGGTTACGAGCAGTACTTC
J gene: TRBJ1-5; clone size: -; D gene: TRBD1; V gene: TRBV7-2; CDR3 protein: CASSRAGQLNQPQHF; CDR3 DNA: TGTGCCAGCAGCCGTGCGGGACAGCTCAATCAGCCCCAGCATTTT
J gene: TRBJ2-7; clone size: -; D gene: TRBD2; V gene: TRBV12-5; CDR3 protein: CASGLGGGLASEQYF; CDR3 DNA: TGTGCTAGTGGCCTGGGGGGGGGACTAGCATCCGAGCAGTACTTC
J gene: TRBJ1-4; clone size: -; D gene: -; V gene: TRBV27; CDR3 protein: CASSLLSGGKLFF; CDR3 DNA: TGTGCCAGCAGTTTACTGTCGGGGGGAAAACTGTTTTTT
J gene: TRBJ2-3; clone size: -; D gene: TRBD1; V gene: TRBV19; CDR3 protein: CASSGGQGADTQYF; CDR3 DNA: TGTGCCAGTAGTGGGGGACAGGGGGCAGATACGCAGTATTTT
J gene: TRBJ2-1; clone size: few; D gene: -; V gene: TRBV11-2; CDR3 protein: CASSLGGPEQFF; CDR3 DNA: TGTGCCAGCAGCTTAGGGGGGCCTGAGCAGTTCTTC
J gene: TRBJ2-7; clone size: once; D gene: TRBD2; V gene: TRBV11-2; CDR3 protein: CASRRSGLAGADEQYF; CDR3 DNA: TGTGCCAGCAGACGATCGGGACTAGCGGGGGCTGACGAGCAGTACTTC
J gene: TRBJ1-4; clone size: once; D gene: -; V gene: TRBV5-1; CDR3 protein: CASSMQPGQSNEKLFF; CDR3 DNA: TGCGCCAGCAGTATGCAACCGGGTCAATCTAATGAAAAACTGTTTTTT
J gene: TRBJ2-1; clone size: -; D gene: TRBD2; V gene: TRBV9; CDR3 protein: CASSVVASGLHEQFF; CDR3 DNA: TGTGCCAGCAGCGTAGTGGCTAGCGGGTTACATGAGCAGTTCTTC
J gene: TRBJ1-1; clone size: -; D gene: TRBD1; V gene: TRBV18; CDR3 protein: CASSPWTGGAVTEAFF; CDR3 DNA: TGTGCCAGCTCACCCTGGACAGGGGGCGCGGTTACTGAAGCTTTCTTT
J gene: TRBJ1-1; clone size: few; D gene: -; V gene: TRBV7-2; CDR3 protein: CASRVGRATTEAFF; CDR3 DNA: TGTGCCAGCAGGGTTGGCAGGGCCACCACTGAAGCTTTCTTT
J gene: TRBJ1-1; clone size: -; D gene: TRBD1; V gene: TRBV28; CDR3 protein: CATLDRGLNTEAFF; CDR3 DNA: TGTGCCACCCTCGACAGGGGTTTGAACACTGAAGCTTTCTTT
J gene: TRBJ2-7; clone size: -; D gene: TRBD2; V gene: TRBV30; CDR3 protein: CAWTSSGRGEQYF; CDR3 DNA: TGTGCCTGGACCTCTAGCGGGAGGGGCGAGCAGTACTTC
J gene: TRBJ2-3; clone size: -; D gene: TRBD1; V gene: TRBV5-1; CDR3 protein: CASGTGAQNPDTQYF; CDR3 DNA: TGCGCCAGCGGGACAGGGGCCCAGAATCCAGATACGCAGTATTTT
J gene: TRBJ2-5; clone size: -; D gene: -; V gene: TRBV5-6; CDR3 protein: CASSRGTLQETQYF; CDR3 DNA: TGTGCCAGCAGCCGCGGGACCCTTCAAGAGACCCAGTACTTC
J gene: TRBJ1-5; clone size: -; D gene: -; V gene: TRBV21-1; CDR3 protein: CASSKDRGNQPQHF; CDR3 DNA: TGTGCCAGCAGCAAAGACAGGGGCAATCAGCCCCAGCATTTT
J gene: TRBJ2-7; clone size: once; D gene: -; V gene: TRBV7-9; CDR3 protein: CASSLLTRNYEQYF; CDR3 DNA: TGTGCCAGCAGCTTATTGACACGTAACTACGAGCAGTACTTC
J gene: TRBJ1-6; clone size: -; D gene: -; V gene: TRBV19; CDR3 protein: CASSIPQDSPLHF; CDR3 DNA: TGTGCCAGTAGTATCCCCCAGGATTCACCCCTCCACTTT
J gene: TRBJ2-1; clone size: few; D gene: -; V gene: TRBV19; CDR3 protein: CASIREGGNEQFF; CDR3 DNA: TGTGCCAGTATTCGAGAGGGAGGCAATGAGCAGTTCTTC
J gene: TRBJ2-1; clone size: -; D gene: TRBD2; V gene: TRBV29-1; CDR3 protein: CSVGGTSGRALYNEQFF; CDR3 DNA: TGCAGCGTTGGGGGGACTAGCGGGAGGGCCCTCTACAATGAGCAGTTCTTC
J gene: TRBJ1-5; clone size: -; D gene: -; V gene: TRBV5-4; CDR3 protein: CASSTGDQPQHF; CDR3 DNA: TGTGCCAGCAGCACGGGTGATCAGCCCCAGCATTTT
J gene: TRBJ2-3; clone size: -; D gene: -; V gene: TRBV28; CDR3 protein: CASSSRLLDTQYF; CDR3 DNA: TGTGCCAGCAGCTCCAGACTTCTCGATACGCAGTATTTT
J gene: TRBJ1-5; clone size: -; D gene: TRBD1; V gene: TRBV30; CDR3 protein: CAWESGGNQPQHF; CDR3 DNA: TGTGCCTGGGAGTCAGGGGGGAATCAGCCCCAGCATTTT
J gene: TRBJ2-4; clone size: few; D gene: TRBD1; V gene: TRBV5-8; CDR3 protein: CASSLLTGGPKNIQYF; CDR3 DNA: TGTGCCAGCAGCTTGTTGACAGGGGGCCCCAAAAACATTCAGTACTTC
J gene: TRBJ1-2; clone size: once; D gene: -; V gene: TRBV7-9; CDR3 protein: CASSLWTEITRGYTF; CDR3 DNA: TGTGCCAGCAGCTTATGGACAGAGATTACACGGGGCTACACCTTC
J gene: TRBJ1-4; clone size: -; D gene: TRBD1; V gene: TRBV13; CDR3 protein: CASSSGTGGRGEKLFF; CDR3 DNA: TGTGCCAGCAGCTCTGGGACAGGGGGCCGTGGGGAAAAACTGTTTTTT
J gene: TRBJ2-7; clone size: -; D gene: TRBD1; V gene: TRBV7-9; CDR3 protein: CASSPTGDEQYF; CDR3 DNA: TGTGCCAGCAGCCCCACAGGGGACGAGCAGTACTTC
J gene: TRBJ1-3; clone size: -; D gene: TRBD1; V gene: TRBV7-9; CDR3 protein: CASSSDPGQANSGNTIYF; CDR3 DNA: TGTGCCAGCAGCTCCGACCCGGGACAGGCTAACTCTGGAAACACCATATATTTT
J gene: TRBJ2-2; clone size: once; D gene: TRBD2; V gene: TRBV29-1; CDR3 protein: CSAPRVAGGPGVTGELFF; CDR3 DNA: TGCAGCGCACCGAGGGTAGCGGGAGGGCCAGGAGTCACCGGGGAGCTGTTTTTT
J gene: TRBJ1-3; clone size: -; D gene: -; V gene: TRBV7-6; CDR3 protein: CASSLAQSGNTIYF; CDR3 DNA: TGTGCCAGCAGCTTAGCGCAGTCTGGAAACACCATATATTTT